This entry lists 32 T cell receptor beta chains sequenced from one sample in a study of T cells after yellow fever vaccination. TCRdb re-analysed the 5' RACE reads in MiXCR, keeping a single row per CDR3 protein. The sample consists of 350,000 to 450,000 distinct CDR3 sequences, around 20% of them appearing once. The sequenced sample was PBMCs, obtained before the yellow fever booster vaccination. The receptor source for this set is a man between 18 and 35 years old who received the YFV17D yellow fever vaccine.

The genes are TRBV6-5 and TRBJ1-1, with D possibly being TRBD1 (5 bases). The CDR3 spans 15 residues. CDR1 and CDR2 from the germline V gene are MNHEY and SVGAGI. V lost 6 bases, J lost 1 base, and 15 bases lay in between. In DNA, the CDR3 is TGTGCCAGCAGCTCGGAGGGGACTCAGAACACTGAAGCTTTCTTT. Its protein product is CASSSEGTQNTEAFF.

The chain joins TRBV23-1 to TRBJ1-6, with a possible D match to TRBD1 (6 bases). TRBV23-1 is marked as an open reading frame, function uncertain. With 6 bases removed from V and 6 bases from J, the gap between germline ends came to 12 bases. The CDR3 loop spans 14 amino acids. CDR3 region: CASRNRVFNSPLHF. In DNA, the CDR3 is TGCGCCAGCAGGAACAGGGTTTTTAATTCACCCCTCCACTTT.

This clonotype appeared many times. The chain couples TRBV4-3 to TRBJ2-6; D tentatively fits TRBD1 or TRBD2 (6 bases each). The CDR3 covers 18 residues. CDR1 LGHNA and CDR2 YSLEER come from the germline V gene. The V end was cut by 2 bases, the J end by 0 bases, with 14 bases between. The CDR3 is CASSQQQEGGSGANVLTF. The CDR3 DNA is TGCGCCAGCAGCCAACAGCAGGAGGGGGGCTCTGGGGCCAACGTCCTGACTTTC.

The chain carries TRBV5-4 and TRBJ1-1; D gene uncertain. V lost 1 base to trimming and J lost 1 base, with 11 bases between them. Germline loops: CDR1 SGHNT, CDR2 YYREEE (reference sequence). The CDR3 spans 15 residues. The CDR3 sequence is CASSLPRHTNTEAFF. For the CDR3, the DNA is TGTGCCAGCAGCTTGCCGAGACATACGAACACTGAAGCTTTCTTT.

The chain joins TRBV29-1 to TRBJ2-2; no definite D call. Germline lookup yields CDR1 SQVTM and CDR2 ANQGSEA. The CDR3 sequence is 14 residues long. The V end was cut by 3 bases, the J end by 2 bases, with 10 bases between. The CDR3 DNA follows: TGCAGCGTTGATGAAAAGGGAAACACCGGGGAGCTGTTTTTT. Translation: CSVDEKGNTGELFF.

This clonotype appeared a few times. This CDR3 reads CASPLRDRVDNEQFF. The CDR3 DNA follows: TGTGCCAGTCCCCTCCGGGACAGGGTGGACAATGAGCAGTTCTTC. The chain has TRBV6-2 or TRBV6-3 and TRBJ2-1, with 9 bases that match TRBD1. CDR1 MNHEY and CDR2 SVGEGT come from the germline V gene. This CDR3 spans 15 amino acids. With 9 bases clipped from V and 5 bases from J, the junction kept 11 bases outside the gene matches.

The rearrangement links TRBV20-1 to TRBJ2-1; TRBD2 agrees at 14 bases. Per the germline V gene, CDR1 is DFQATT and CDR2 is SNEGSKA (reference sequence). V dropped 6 bases and J dropped 5; count of bases not matched to a gene: 3. This CDR3 region has 14 residues. The CDR3 here is CSAPTSGGDNEQFF. DNA of the CDR3: TGCAGTGCGCCGACTAGCGGGGGGGACAATGAGCAGTTCTTC.

In its sample, this clonotype was seen a few times. The chain carries TRBV30 and TRBJ2-1; 8 nucleotides line up with TRBD2. CDR1 and CDR2 (germline): GTSNPN, SVGIG (reference sequence). The CDR3 has 14 residues. J was trimmed by 8 bases and V by 0 bases; bases with no gene match: 6. The CDR3 DNA reads as TGTGCCTGGAGTGTATCCGGGGGGGGAGATGAGCAGTTCTTC. It is translated as CAWSVSGGGDEQFF.

V and J are TRBV7-2 and TRBJ1-1; the match to TRBD1 covers 8 bases. Germline CDR1 is SGHTA and CDR2 is FQGNSA. V gave up 4 bases and J gave up 1 base; unmatched junction bases: 5. The CDR3 runs 15 residues. The CDR3 region is CASSYRGQANTEAFF. The CDR3 coding sequence is TGTGCCAGCAGCTACAGGGGACAGGCGAACACTGAAGCTTTCTTT.

V and J are TRBV7-9 and TRBJ1-2; TRBD1 aligns across 7 bases. Looked up from germline, CDR1 is SEHNR and CDR2 is FQNEAQ (reference sequence). The CDR3 has 13 amino acids. With 4 bases clipped from V and 7 bases from J, the junction kept 6 bases outside the gene matches. The CDR3 DNA is TGTGCCAGCAGCTCGACAGGGTCTCGTGGCTACACCTTC. It encodes CASSSTGSRGYTF.

The chain employs TRBV7-9 and TRBJ2-7; D gene uncertain. The germline V gene has CDR1 SEHNR and CDR2 FQNEAQ (reference sequence). There are 14 residues in the CDR3. V was trimmed by 4 bases and J by 3 bases, leaving 13 bases between them. The CDR3 region has the DNA TGTGCCAGCAGCTCCCCGGACGGAGTCTACGAGCAGTACTTC. Encoded protein: CASSSPDGVYEQYF. The full variable domain, in which reference TRBV7-9 and TRBJ2-7 provide the parts outside the CDR3, is DTGVSQNPRHKITKRGQNVTFRCDPISEHNRLYWYRQTLGQGPEFLTYFQNEAQLEKSRLLSDRFSAERPKGSFSTLEIQRTEQGDSAMYLCASSSPDGVYEQYFGPGTRLTVT.

The V and J genes are TRBV20-1 and TRBJ1-3; D uncertain. Germline V gene lookup returns CDR1 DFQATT and CDR2 SNEGSKA (reference sequence). V lost 0 bases and J lost 2, with 11 bases in between. The CDR3 has 15 amino acids. CDR3 protein: CSARDHPSPGNTIYF. CDR3 coding DNA: TGCAGTGCTAGAGATCACCCGTCGCCTGGAAACACCATATATTTT.

The chain uses TRBV10-3 and TRBJ2-5; 8 nucleotides agree with TRBD1. Trimming removed 6 bases from V and 3 bases from J; junction bases left unmatched: 3. CDR1 is ENHRY and CDR2 is SYGVKD in the germline V gene. This CDR3 is built from 13 residues. CDR3 in amino acids: CAISSGGKETQYF. As DNA, the CDR3 is TGTGCCATCAGCTCAGGGGGCAAAGAGACCCAGTACTTC.

The gene calls are TRBV29-1 and TRBJ2-2; no firm D call. Trimming cost V 6 bases and J 7 bases, with 9 bases left between them. Germline CDR1 and CDR2: SQVTM and ANQGSEA. The CDR3 has 11 amino acids. The CDR3 DNA is TGCAGCGTCGCGCTTGTCGGGGAGCTGTTTTTT. This sequence encodes CSVALVGELFF.

This clonotype was detected a few times. The CDR3 region has the DNA TGTGCCAGCAGCGTATTACAGGGGACCACAGATACGCAGTATTTT. This sequence encodes CASSVLQGTTDTQYF. The genes are TRBV9 and TRBJ2-3; 7 bases align to TRBD1. CDR1 and CDR2 from the germline V gene are SGDLS and YYNGEE. J gave up 2 bases and V 1 base, and 4 bases lay outside the gene matches. The CDR3 spans 15 residues.

This rearrangement joins TRBV20-1 to TRBJ1-4; 7 bases line up with TRBD1. From germline, CDR1 is DFQATT and CDR2 SNEGSKA (reference sequence). The junction had 5 bases not matched to a gene; V was cut back by 0 bases and J by 4 bases. The CDR3 is 15 amino acids. In DNA form, the CDR3 reads TGCAGTGCTAGAGATCCGGGACAGATTAATGAAAAACTGTTTTTT. Translated, it gives CSARDPGQINEKLFF.

This clonotype was seen only a few times. This chain links TRBV12-3 or TRBV12-4 with TRBJ1-5; D possibly corresponds to TRBD1 (5 bases). Trimming took 4 bases from V and 4 from J, leaving 11 bases between them. There are 14 residues in the CDR3. The CDR3 loop is CASSWGRPNQPQHF. CDR3 coding DNA: TGTGCCAGCAGTTGGGGCAGGCCTAATCAGCCCCAGCATTTT.

The gene calls are TRBV29-1 and TRBJ2-1, with 7 bases fitting TRBD1. Trimming removed 1 base from V and 0 bases from J; junction bases left unmatched: 6. This CDR3 is built from 16 residues. The germline V gene encodes CDR1 SQVTM and CDR2 ANQGSEA. The CDR3 bases are TGCAGCGTTGAAGGGGTACAGGGGCTCTCCTACAATGAGCAGTTCTTC. It specifies CSVEGVQGLSYNEQFF.

In this sample, this clonotype turned up a few times. This chain links TRBV6-5 with TRBJ2-5; D possibly corresponds to TRBD1 (6 bases). This CDR3 spans 16 amino acids. The germline V and J ends were trimmed by 2 bases and 4 bases, with 17 bases remaining between them. CDR1 is MNHEY and CDR2 is SVGAGI in the germline V gene. The CDR3 is CASSYGPGLGGETQYF. The CDR3 nucleotides read TGTGCCAGCAGTTACGGTCCCGGCCTAGGGGGAGAGACCCAGTACTTC.

The CDR3 protein is CASSQVAVGGGLETQYF. The CDR3 DNA reads TGCGCCAGCAGCCAAGTTGCTGTCGGGGGGGGTTTAGAGACCCAGTACTTC. V gene TRBV4-3 combines with J gene TRBJ2-5; 8 bases are shared with TRBD2. Germline V gene lookup returns CDR1 LGHNA and CDR2 YSLEER. The CDR3 contains 17 residues. Germline trimming cut 1 base from V and 4 bases from J; bases unmatched to any gene: 11.

CDR3 bases: TGTGCCAGCAGCTTCGTCCCATTAGACAATGAGCAGTTCTTC. Its translation: CASSFVPLDNEQFF. This chain links TRBV7-6 with TRBJ2-1; no firm D call. The V end lost 3 bases, the J end lost 5 bases, and 11 bases lay between the germline ends. The CDR3 consists of 14 residues. Germline CDR1 reads SGHVS; CDR2 reads FNYEAQ.

This clonotype was recorded a few times. The chain uses TRBV29-1 and TRBJ2-2; maybe TRBD1 (5 bases). The CDR3 is 11 amino acids. The V end lost 4 bases, the J end lost 10 bases, and 10 bases lay between the germline ends. Germline lookup yields CDR1 SQVTM and CDR2 ANQGSEA. The chain's CDR3 is CSVAGYVELFF. The CDR3 DNA sequence: TGCAGCGTTGCAGGGTATGTGGAGCTGTTTTTT.

The chain carries TRBV11-2 and TRBJ2-3; 8 bases map to TRBD2. Germline V CDR1 and CDR2: SGHAT, FQNNGV. The CDR3 totals 15 residues. J was trimmed by 2 bases and V by 5 bases; bases with no gene match: 6. The DNA for the CDR3 is TGTGCCAGCAGCCCGCACGGGGGGGACACAGATACGCAGTATTTT. Its protein product is CASSPHGGDTDTQYF.

This clonotype came up a few times. The chain recombines TRBV4-1 with TRBJ2-5, with D possibly TRBD2 on 5 matching bases. V lost 9 bases and J 2 bases, leaving 13 bases between the germline ends. The CDR3 consists of 13 residues. Germline CDR1 is MGHRA and CDR2 is YSYEKL. The CDR3 DNA follows: TGCGCCAGGGAGCGGCCGGCTCAAGAGACCCAGTACTTC. Amino acid sequence: CARERPAQETQYF.

This rearrangement joins TRBV2 to TRBJ2-7; D is unresolved. V dropped 6 bases and J dropped 2 bases, with 5 bases sitting between them. Germline values: CDR1 SNHLY, CDR2 FYNNEI. The CDR3 covers 11 residues. CDR3 loop: CASRSPYEQYV. DNA for the CDR3: TGTGCCAGCAGGTCCCCCTACGAGCAGTACGTC.

This clonotype was recorded at least ten times. V and J are TRBV7-2 and TRBJ2-5, with D possibly being TRBD2 (6 bases). Trimming left V 5 bases short and J 4 bases short, with 14 bases between. The CDR3 is 14 amino acids. Germline values: CDR1 SGHTA, CDR2 FQGNSA. The CDR3 DNA sequence: TGTGCCAGCAGCCCACGGGCGGGGACAGAGACCCAGTACTTC. Translated, it gives CASSPRAGTETQYF.

This clonotype was counted between two and nine times. The CDR3 nucleotides are TGTGCCAGCAGATCCGGCGGCGGGGGAGGCACAGATACGCAGTATTTT. Protein: CASRSGGGGGTDTQYF. This chain uses TRBV11-2 with TRBJ2-3; TRBD2 matches at 7 bases. The CDR3 is made up of 16 amino acids. The germline gives CDR1 SGHAT, CDR2 FQNNGV. The V gene end was trimmed by 6 bases and the J gene end by 1 base; junction bases not matched to a gene: 10.

The chain couples TRBV10-3 to TRBJ2-7, with D possibly TRBD1 on 6 matching bases. Trimming removed 6 bases at V and 0 bases at J, with 9 bases between. CDR3 length: 13 amino acids. The germline V gene has CDR1 ENHRY and CDR2 SYGVKD. DNA of the CDR3: TGTGCCATCAGCCCACAGGGCTCCTACGAGCAGTACGTC. Amino acids: CAISPQGSYEQYV.

This clonotype turned up a few times. This chain uses TRBV20-1 with TRBJ1-2, with TRBD1 matching over 8 bases. Trimming at V came to 0 bases and at J to 12 bases, leaving 12 bases not matched to a gene. The CDR3 is made up of 14 amino acids. Per germline, CDR1 DFQATT and CDR2 SNEGSKA (reference sequence). The CDR3 coding sequence is TGCAGTGCTAGAGATATCCGGGACAGGTTATGGCACACCTTC. It codes for CSARDIRDRLWHTF.

This clonotype was observed a handful of times. V usage is TRBV4-3 and J usage is TRBJ1-2; no definite D call. The germline CDR1 and CDR2 sequences are LGHNA and YSLEER. Trimming left V 0 bases short and J 4 bases short, with 15 bases between. The CDR3 runs to 16 residues. The CDR3 DNA reads TGCGCCAGCAGCCAAGATTTGGAGGGAGGGCCCTATGGCTACACCTTC. This translates into CASSQDLEGGPYGYTF.

The chain is built from TRBV3-1 and TRBJ2-1, with 11 bases that match TRBD1. This CDR3 contains 16 residues. The ends lost 0 bases at V and 8 bases at J; junction bases unmatched: 6. Per the germline V gene, CDR1 is LGHDT and CDR2 is YNNKEL (reference sequence). The CDR3 sequence: CASSQEGQGGRHEQFF. The CDR3 DNA reads as TGTGCCAGCAGCCAAGAGGGACAGGGGGGGCGACATGAGCAGTTCTTC.

This clonotype was counted a few times. The chain carries TRBV5-5 and TRBJ2-7; D is perhaps TRBD2 (6 bases). Trimming took 2 bases from V and 3 from J, leaving 9 bases between them. Germline V gene lookup returns CDR1 SGHKS and CDR2 YYEKEE (reference sequence). CDR3 length: 13 amino acids. The CDR3 coding sequence is TGTGCCAGCAGCTTCGGAGCGGGCTACGAGCAGTACTTC. It translates to CASSFGAGYEQYF.